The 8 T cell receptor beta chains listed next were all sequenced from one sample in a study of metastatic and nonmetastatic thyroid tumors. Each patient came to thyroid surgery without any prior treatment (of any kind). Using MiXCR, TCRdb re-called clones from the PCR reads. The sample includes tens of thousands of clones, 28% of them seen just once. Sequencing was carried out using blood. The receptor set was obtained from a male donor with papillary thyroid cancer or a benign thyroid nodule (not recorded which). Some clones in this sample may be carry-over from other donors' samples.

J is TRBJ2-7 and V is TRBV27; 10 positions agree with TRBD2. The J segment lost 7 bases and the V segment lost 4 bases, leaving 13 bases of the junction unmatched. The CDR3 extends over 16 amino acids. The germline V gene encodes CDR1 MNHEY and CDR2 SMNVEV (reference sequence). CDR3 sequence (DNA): TGTGCCAGCAGTTACCAAGGAAGCGGGAGGGCCGGAGAGCAGTACTTC. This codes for CASSYQGSGRAGEQYF.

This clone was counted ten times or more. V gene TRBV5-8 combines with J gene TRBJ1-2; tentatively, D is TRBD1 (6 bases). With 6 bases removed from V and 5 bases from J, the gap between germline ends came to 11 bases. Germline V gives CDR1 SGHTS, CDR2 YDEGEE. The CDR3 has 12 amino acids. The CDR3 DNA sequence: TGTGCCAGCACCTGGACAGCATATGGCTACACCTTC. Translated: CASTWTAYGYTF.

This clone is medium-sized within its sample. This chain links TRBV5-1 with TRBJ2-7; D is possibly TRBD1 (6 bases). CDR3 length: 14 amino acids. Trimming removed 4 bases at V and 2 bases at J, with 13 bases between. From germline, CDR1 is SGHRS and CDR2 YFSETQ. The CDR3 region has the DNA TGCGCCAGCAGCGGGGGCCTGGGGGCCTACGAGCAGTACTTC. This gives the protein CASSGGLGAYEQYF.

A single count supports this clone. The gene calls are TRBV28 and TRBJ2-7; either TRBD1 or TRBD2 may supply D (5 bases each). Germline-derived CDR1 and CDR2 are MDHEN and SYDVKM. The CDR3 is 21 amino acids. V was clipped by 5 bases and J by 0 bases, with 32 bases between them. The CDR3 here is CASSIIPRGRRTDGPSYEQYF. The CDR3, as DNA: TGTGCCAGCAGTATAATACCACGGGGCCGCCGGACCGATGGACCCTCCTACGAGCAGTACTTC.

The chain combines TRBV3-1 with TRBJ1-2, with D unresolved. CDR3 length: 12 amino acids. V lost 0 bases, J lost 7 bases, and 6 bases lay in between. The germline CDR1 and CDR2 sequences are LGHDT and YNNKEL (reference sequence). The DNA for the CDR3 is TGTGCCAGCAGCCAAGATGCAGGTGGCTACACCTTC. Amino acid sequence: CASSQDAGGYTF. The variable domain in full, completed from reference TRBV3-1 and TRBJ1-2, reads DTAVSQTPKYLVTQMGNDKSIKCEQNLGHDTMYWYKQDSKKFLKIMFSYNNKELIINETVPNRFSPKSPDKAHLNLHINSLELGDSAVYFCASSQDAGGYTFGSGTRLTVV.

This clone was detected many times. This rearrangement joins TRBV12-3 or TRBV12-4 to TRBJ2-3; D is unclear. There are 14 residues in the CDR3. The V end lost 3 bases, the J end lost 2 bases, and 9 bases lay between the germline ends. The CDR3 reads CASSLMDPTDTQYF. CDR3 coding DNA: TGTGCCAGCAGTTTGATGGACCCCACAGATACGCAGTATTTT.

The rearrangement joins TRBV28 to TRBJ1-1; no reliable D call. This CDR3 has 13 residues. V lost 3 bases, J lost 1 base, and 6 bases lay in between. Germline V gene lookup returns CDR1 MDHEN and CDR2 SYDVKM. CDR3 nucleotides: TGTGCCAGCAGTTTGCCCAGGAACACTGAAGCTTTCTTT. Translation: CASSLPRNTEAFF.

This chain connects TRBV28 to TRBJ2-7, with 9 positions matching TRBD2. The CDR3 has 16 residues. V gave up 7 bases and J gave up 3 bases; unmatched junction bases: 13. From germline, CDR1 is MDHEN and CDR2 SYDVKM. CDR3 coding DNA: TGTGCCAGCACCCCGGCGGTGCGGGAGGGTCTCTACGAGCAGTACTTC. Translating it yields CASTPAVREGLYEQYF.